The sequence of this T cell receptor beta chain was determined in a study of cytomegalovirus exposure and HLA in healthy donors. Study-level information: Early released data comprised tens of millions of unique TCRs from HLA-typed donors. The study, taken as a whole, reports: Later analysis found that TCR beta chains associated with HLA were more clonally expanded than other, equally common chains.

Donors had nominal health at sampling but likely had unrecorded immune exposures. The primer mix had 60 Vbeta and 13 Jbeta primers. Produced via immunoSEQ multiplex PCR; TCRdb's table is partial and in-frame only. The sample yields under 200,000 clones, roughly 80% seen once. Concerning this clone: No antigen is known for it.

Looked up from germline, CDR1 is SEHNR and CDR2 is FQNEAQ (reference sequence). The junction had 17 bases not matched to a gene; V was cut back by 5 bases and J by 3 bases. CDR3 length equals 18 residues. The rearrangement links TRBV7-9 to TRBJ2-5, with 8 bases lining up with TRBD2. Material: PBMCs. The receptor's source is a young woman in good health and CMV-seronegative. For the CDR3, the DNA is TGTGCCAGCAGCCCCGACCTGAGACTAGCGAAGTACGAAGAGACCCAGTACTTC. Translated: CASSPDLRLAKYEETQYF.